This T cell receptor beta chain is drawn from a study of CD8 T cell repertoires and HIV-1 epitope variants. Profiling relied on immunoSEQ multiplex PCR, and the TCRdb table lists in-frame clones only, not all of them. The sample has 5,000 to 6,500 clones, 60% to 75% seen once. The V gene's germline CDR1 is MDHEN and CDR2 SYDVKM. CDR3 size: 13 residues. Trimming left V 4 bases short and J 4 bases short, with 10 bases between. This clone was counted only a few times. Its cognate antigen is unknown. The rearrangement links TRBV28 to TRBJ1-1, with a tentative D call TRBD1 (6 bases). The specimen sequenced was cultured CD8+ T cells derived from PBMCs. This clonotype originated in a male donor with HIV. The CDR3 loop is CASSYRVSTEAFF. CDR3 nucleotides: TGTGCCAGCAGTTACAGGGTAAGCACTGAAGCTTTCTTT.